The T cell receptor beta chain under discussion was sequenced for a study of T cells in Graves' hyperthyroidism and ophthalmopathy. Study findings and constraints: The model foresaw ophthalmopathy a median roughly 6 months prior to onset. Blood also held most thyroid clonotypes expanded beyond 0.001.

A sample of blood taken at first hyperthyroidism diagnosis preceded any ophthalmopathy symptoms. Amplified regions were TCR beta CDR3 sequences from RNA transcripts. The HTBI set primed first-round TCR CDR3 RT-PCR. TCRdb used MiXCR to reprocess the multiplex PCR reads, holding one entry per CDR3 protein. This repertoire shows more than 300,000 distinct CDR3 sequences, approximately 18% found once; its top ten account for 30% to 35%. For this clonotype: Its antigen is still unknown.

The source of this sequence is a woman in her twenties or thirties with Graves' hyperthyroidism that later progressed to Graves' ophthalmopathy. Sequencing input: blood.

CDR3 loop: CATSADPGGSVTQYF. Written as DNA, the CDR3 is TGTGCCACCAGCGCCGATCCTGGAGGCTCAGTGACCCAGTACTTC. The chain joins TRBV15 to TRBJ2-5, with D maybe TRBD2 (5 bases). From germline, CDR1 is LNHNV and CDR2 YYDKDF (reference sequence). Trimming left V 5 bases short and J 7 bases short, with 20 bases between. This CDR3 is built from 15 residues.